These 14 T cell receptor beta chains originate from one sample sequenced in a study of cytomegalovirus exposure and HLA in healthy donors (dated by TCRdb to the late 2010s). The library was built by means of the immunoSEQ multiplex PCR assay. For the multiplex PCR, a mixture combining 60 forward primers for TCR Vbeta segments and 13 reverse primers for TCR Jbeta segments was used. The table comes from immuneACCESS by way of TCRdb, which keeps in-frame sequences with V and J called. Part of the clones is missing from these tables; in studies checked, under half for an unresolved V gene and the rest for unknown reasons. The sample table contains roughly 200,000 clones; only one count was recorded for roughly 68% of them. 1.8% of the sample is held by the ten biggest clonotypes. Material: PBMCs. These receptors all come from a woman aged 30 to 39 in good health and CMV-seronegative.

The V call is TRBV4-2, the J call TRBJ1-4, with D hard to call. The germline V gene encodes CDR1 LGHNA and CDR2 YNFKEQ. This CDR3 has 13 amino acids. V dropped 1 base and J dropped 8 bases, with 8 bases sitting between them. This CDR3 is CASSQVSYEKLFF. In DNA form, the CDR3 reads TGTGCCAGCAGCCAAGTTTCCTACGAAAAACTGTTTTTT.

Only a few counts were recorded for this clone. The chain combines TRBV7-9 with TRBJ1-2, with D possibly being TRBD1 (6 bases). This CDR3 is built from 12 residues. Germline CDR1 SEHNR, CDR2 FQNEAQ (reference sequence). The V end lost 3 bases, the J end lost 13 bases, and 15 bases lay between the germline ends. The CDR3 spells CASSFRQEVSTF. CDR3 in DNA: TGTGCCAGCAGCTTCAGACAGGAGGTAAGCACCTTC.

V gene TRBV4-1 combines with J gene TRBJ2-7, with D perhaps matching TRBD2 (6 bases). CDR1 is MGHRA and CDR2 is YSYEKL in the germline V gene. V gave up 1 base and J gave up 2 bases, with 15 bases separating them. The CDR3 contains 16 residues. In nucleotides, the CDR3 is TGCGCCAGCAGCCAAGTTCGCGGGGTCCTGACCTACGAGCAGTACTTC. Its protein is CASSQVRGVLTYEQYF.

The V gene is TRBV9, the J gene TRBJ2-6; TRBD1 matches 7 bases. Germline V gene data show CDR1 as SGDLS and CDR2 as YYNGEE. The CDR3 runs 17 residues. V lost 0 bases to trimming and J lost 0 bases; unmatched junction nucleotides: 3. The CDR3 reads CASSVAGQNSGANVLTF. The CDR3 DNA reads as TGTGCCAGCAGCGTAGCGGGACAGAACTCTGGGGCCAACGTCCTGACTTTC. Combining the CDR3 with reference TRBV9 and TRBJ2-6 gives the whole variable domain DSGVTQTPKHLITATGQRVTLRCSPRSGDLSVYWYQQSLDQGLQFLIQYYNGEERAKGNILERFSAQQFPDLHSELNLSSLELGDSALYFCASSVAGQNSGANVLTFGAGSRLTVL.

This chain uses TRBV11-1 with TRBJ2-7; possible D gene TRBD2, 6 bases. The germline V gene encodes CDR1 SGHAT and CDR2 FQDESV (reference sequence). There are 16 residues in the CDR3. The V and J ends lost 4 bases and 0 bases respectively, with 16 bases between them. The CDR3 coding sequence is TGTGCCAGCAGCTCCGCTCGGCAGGGACTCTCCTACGAGCAGTACTTC. This gives the protein CASSSARQGLSYEQYF.

J is TRBJ1-4 and V is TRBV6-5; D not resolved. The CDR3 covers 16 residues. CDR1 MNHEY and CDR2 SVGAGI come from the germline V gene. V dropped 0 bases and J dropped 0 bases, with 8 bases sitting between them. This CDR3 reads CASSYSSTATNEKLFF. The CDR3 DNA follows: TGTGCCAGCAGTTACTCGAGTACAGCAACTAATGAAAAACTGTTTTTT.

The chain combines TRBV10-1 with TRBJ2-7; the match to TRBD1 covers 7 bases. The V gene end was trimmed by 6 bases and the J gene end by 3 bases; junction bases not matched to a gene: 14. CDR1 is WNHNN and CDR2 is SYGVQD in the germline V gene (reference sequence). This CDR3 is 16 amino acids long. CDR3 amino acids: CASSYGPGQEHYEQYF. DNA of the CDR3: TGCGCCAGCAGCTACGGACCTGGACAGGAACACTACGAGCAGTACTTC.

This clone was seen only once. This sequence joins TRBV27 and TRBJ2-5, with 9 bases matching TRBD1. The CDR3 spans 14 residues. Germline trimming cut 10 bases from V and 5 bases from J; bases unmatched to any gene: 11. From germline, CDR1 is MNHEY and CDR2 SMNVEV (reference sequence). The CDR3 reads CATRDRASFETQYF. The CDR3 nucleotides read TGTGCCACCCGGGACAGGGCCTCCTTTGAGACCCAGTACTTC.

This clone was seen just once. The gene calls are TRBV7-9 and TRBJ1-2; D is unclear. The CDR3 extends over 15 amino acids. The V end was cut by 5 bases, the J end by 1 base, with 14 bases between. Looked up from germline, CDR1 is SEHNR and CDR2 is FQNEAQ (reference sequence). CDR3 in DNA: TGTGCCAGCAGCCCCCCCCCGGAGGGTAACTATGGCTACACCTTC. Translation: CASSPPPEGNYGYTF.

This clone was observed a handful of times. The chain carries TRBV6-1 and TRBJ1-6; the D gene is possibly TRBD1 (5 bases). V lost 1 base, J lost 5 bases, and 6 bases lay in between. The CDR3 covers 14 residues. From germline, CDR1 is MNHNS and CDR2 SASEGT. CDR3 amino acids: CASSEGGDNSPLHF. Here the CDR3 DNA reads TGTGCCAGCAGTGAAGGGGGCGATAATTCACCCCTCCACTTT.

The chain uses TRBV19 and TRBJ1-1; D is ambiguous. The CDR3 has 12 amino acids. V was pared by 1 base and J by 7 bases, with 7 bases between. The germline V gene has CDR1 LNHDA and CDR2 SQIVND (reference sequence). CDR3 protein: CASSIGPGEAFF. The DNA of the CDR3 is TGTGCCAGTAGTATAGGACCAGGTGAAGCTTTCTTT.

This chain links TRBV19 with TRBJ2-2; 11 nucleotides line up with TRBD1. Unmatched junction bases numbered 6, after V lost 7 bases and J lost 2 bases. Germline-derived CDR1 and CDR2 are LNHDA and SQIVND (reference sequence). The CDR3 extends over 16 amino acids. CDR3 nucleotide sequence: TGTGCCAGTATAGGATGGACAGGGGGCAACACCGGGGAGCTGTTTTTT. Protein product: CASIGWTGGNTGELFF.

The chain joins TRBV6-4 to TRBJ1-2; 9 nucleotides align to TRBD1. After removal of 2 bases from V and 7 bases from J, the junction contained 5 bases not matched to a gene. The CDR3 is 14 amino acids. Germline loops: CDR1 MRHNA, CDR2 SNTAGT. In DNA form, the CDR3 reads TGTGCCAGCAGTGACCAGACAGGGGGTGTTGGCTACACCTTC. This codes for CASSDQTGGVGYTF.

The chain has TRBV15 and TRBJ1-2; a possible D gene is TRBD1 (5 bases). Germline CDR1 and CDR2: LNHNV and YYDKDF (reference sequence). V was trimmed by 3 bases and J by 4 bases, leaving 15 bases between them. This CDR3 spans 15 amino acids. CDR3 region: CATSRFTGGPYGYTF. DNA for the CDR3: TGTGCCACCAGCAGGTTTACAGGCGGCCCCTATGGCTACACCTTC.